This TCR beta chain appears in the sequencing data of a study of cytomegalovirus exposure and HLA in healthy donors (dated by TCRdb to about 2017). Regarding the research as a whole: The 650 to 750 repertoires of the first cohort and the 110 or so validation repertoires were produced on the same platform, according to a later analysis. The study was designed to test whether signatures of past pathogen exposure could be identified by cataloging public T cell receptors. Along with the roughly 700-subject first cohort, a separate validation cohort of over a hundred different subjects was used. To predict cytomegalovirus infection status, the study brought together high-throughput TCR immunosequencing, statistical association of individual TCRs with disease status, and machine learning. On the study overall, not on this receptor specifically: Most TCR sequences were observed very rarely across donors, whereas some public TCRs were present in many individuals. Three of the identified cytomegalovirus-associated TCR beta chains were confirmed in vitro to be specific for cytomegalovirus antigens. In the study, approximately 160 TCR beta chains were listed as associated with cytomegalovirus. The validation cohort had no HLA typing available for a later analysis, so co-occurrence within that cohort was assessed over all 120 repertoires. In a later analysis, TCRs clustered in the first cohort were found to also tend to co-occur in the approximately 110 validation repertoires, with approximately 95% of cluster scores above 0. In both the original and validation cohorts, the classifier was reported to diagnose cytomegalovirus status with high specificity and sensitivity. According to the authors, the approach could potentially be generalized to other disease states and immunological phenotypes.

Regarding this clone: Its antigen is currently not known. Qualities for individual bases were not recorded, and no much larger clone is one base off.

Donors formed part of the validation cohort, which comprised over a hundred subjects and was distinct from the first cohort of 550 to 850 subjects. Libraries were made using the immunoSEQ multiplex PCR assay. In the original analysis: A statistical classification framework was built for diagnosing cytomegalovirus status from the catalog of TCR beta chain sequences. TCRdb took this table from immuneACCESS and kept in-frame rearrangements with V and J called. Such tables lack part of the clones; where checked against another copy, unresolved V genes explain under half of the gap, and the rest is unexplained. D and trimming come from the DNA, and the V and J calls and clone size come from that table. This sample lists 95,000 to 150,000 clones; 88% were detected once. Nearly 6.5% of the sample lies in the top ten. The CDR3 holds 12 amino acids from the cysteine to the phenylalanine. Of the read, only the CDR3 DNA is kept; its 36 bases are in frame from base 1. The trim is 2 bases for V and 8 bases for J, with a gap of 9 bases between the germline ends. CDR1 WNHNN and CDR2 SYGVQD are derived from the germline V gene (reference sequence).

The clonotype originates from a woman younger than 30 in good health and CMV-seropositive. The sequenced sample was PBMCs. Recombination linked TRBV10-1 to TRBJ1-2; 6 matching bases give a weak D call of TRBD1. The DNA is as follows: TGCGCCAGCAGTGAGAAGGGGGAAGGCTACACCTTC. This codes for CASSEKGEGYTF.